This TCR beta chain is drawn from a study of radiotherapy plus CTLA-4 blockade in lung cancer. Comment on this clone: Its antigen is still unknown.

J lost 4 bases, V lost 1 base, and 0 bases had no gene match. This CDR3 contains 13 residues. Germline V gene lookup returns CDR1 SGHAT and CDR2 FQNNGV. Method: immunoSEQ multiplex PCR; TCRdb's copy keeps in-frame clones and lacks some. This table holds tens of thousands of clones, around 79% found once. Study-wide results and limits: TCR clones originating in tumors grew in number in blood after radiotherapy plus ipilimumab. Early shifts in blood T cell clones, with interferon-beta, reportedly predicted response best.

The clonotype originates from a human donor with non-small cell lung cancer who had a partial response to radiotherapy plus ipilimumab. Some clones in this sample may be carry-over from other donors' samples. Here the sequenced sample was peripheral blood, taken from a patient treated with radiotherapy plus ipilimumab. V usage is TRBV11-2 and J usage is TRBJ1-1, with 7 positions matching TRBD1. CDR3: CASSLGQGTEAFF. The CDR3 bases are TGTGCCAGCAGCTTAGGACAGGGCACTGAAGCTTTCTTT.